This T cell receptor (beta chain) was sequenced in a study of blood T cell repertoires in COVID-19. Overall study: Samples taken during acute and convalescent COVID-19 were collected in the United States, Italy and Spain. T cells, B-cell-depleted T cells, or PBMCs supplied cDNA or gDNA.

There are a few counts of this clone. This CDR3 contains 17 residues. V lost 3 bases and J 9 bases, leaving 21 bases between the germline ends. The germline V gene encodes CDR1 SGHDN and CDR2 FVKESK. Data came from immunoSEQ multiplex PCR; TCRdb stores just in-frame clones and leaves some out. Among about 210,000 clones listed, around four fifths were seen once. The sample consisted of peripheral blood. The V gene is TRBV14, the J gene TRBJ1-6; D unclear. The clonotype comes from a woman aged 40 to 55 with active or convalescent COVID-19. CDR3 nucleotide sequence: TGTGCCAGCAGCCATAAGCGTCCCAGCCATCCTAGTTCACCCCTCCACTTT. It specifies CASSHKRPSHPSSPLHF.